One and the same sample provided the 20 T cell receptor beta chains below, sequenced in a study of T cells after yellow fever vaccination. TCRdb itself ran the 5' RACE reads through MiXCR, one entry per CDR3 protein. The table has a few hundred thousand distinct CDR3 sequences, about 4% seen once. The sequencing used PBMCs, collected 5 days after the yellow fever booster vaccination. The origin of the receptors is a young man who received the YFV17D yellow fever vaccine.

This clonotype was picked up one time. The CDR3 end shows no conserved phenylalanine or tryptophan, and so a read error is likely. This rearrangement joins TRBV6-5 to TRBJ2-5, with 9 bases that match TRBD2. The CDR3 covers 15 residues. The germline V gene has CDR1 MNHEY and CDR2 SVGAGI. Losses at the gene ends were 7 bases for V and 2 bases for J; bases not matched to a gene: 8. CDR3 sequence (DNA): TGTGCCAGCAAGCGGCTAGCGGGGAAACAAGAGACCCAGTACTAC. This gives the protein CASKRLAGKQETQYY.

The rearrangement joins TRBV6-2 or TRBV6-3 to TRBJ1-1; no reliable D call. There are 13 residues in the CDR3. Trimming cost V 2 bases and J 5 bases, with 9 bases left between them. Germline V lookup: CDR1 MNHEY, CDR2 SVGEGT. CDR3 coding DNA: TGTGCCAGCAGTTACAGGTCGGGGACTGAAGCTTTCTTT. Protein sequence: CASSYRSGTEAFF.

This clonotype was seen more than once but under ten times. The chain carries TRBV15 and TRBJ2-2; no clear D. This CDR3 is 14 amino acids long. Trimming removed 0 bases at V and 4 bases at J, with 6 bases between. Germline V CDR1 and CDR2: LNHNV, YYDKDF (reference sequence). The CDR3 reads CATSRDRGTGELFF. CDR3 coding DNA: TGTGCCACCAGCAGAGATCGTGGCACCGGGGAGCTGTTTTTT.

This clonotype was recorded many times. The CDR3 coding sequence is TGTGCCAGCTCCCAGCTAGGCGGTATCCTCTATGAGCAGTTCTTC. This translates into CASSQLGGILYEQFF. The chain uses TRBV18 and TRBJ2-1; D is unclear. V gave up 6 bases and J gave up 8 bases, with 20 bases separating them. The germline gives CDR1 KGHSH, CDR2 LQKENI. The CDR3 has 15 amino acids. Full variable domain (outside the CDR3, taken from reference TRBV18 and TRBJ2-1): NAGVMQNPRHLVRRRGQEARLRCSPMKGHSHVYWYRQLPEEGLKFMVYLQKENIIDESGMPKERFSAEFPKEGPSILRIQQVVRGDSAAYFCASSQLGGILYEQFFGPGTRLTVL.

This clonotype was seen repeatedly, ten times or more. The chain employs TRBV28 and TRBJ1-4, with D uncertain. The CDR3 consists of 16 residues. The germline V and J ends were trimmed by 4 bases and 6 bases, with 18 bases remaining between them. Germline lookup yields CDR1 MDHEN and CDR2 SYDVKM. The CDR3 sequence is CASSSSAAKRDEKLFF. CDR3 DNA: TGTGCCAGCAGTTCGTCGGCCGCCAAGCGGGATGAAAAACTGTTTTTT.

The chain recombines TRBV5-6 with TRBJ2-3, with 9 bases aligning to TRBD2. Germline trimming cut 2 bases from V and 2 bases from J; bases unmatched to any gene: 9. There are 17 residues in the CDR3. The germline V gene encodes CDR1 SGHDT and CDR2 YYEEEE. The CDR3 coding sequence is TGTGCCAGCAGCTTCAATAGCGGGGGACGAGACACAGATACGCAGTATTTT. This encodes CASSFNSGGRDTDTQYF.

This clonotype was recorded at least ten times. The chain has TRBV5-1 and TRBJ1-2, with TRBD1 identical over 7 bases. The CDR3 is 15 residues long. V shed 0 bases, J shed 4 bases, and the junction held 6 bases outside the gene matches. CDR1 and CDR2 (germline): SGHRS, YFSETQ. CDR3 amino acids: CASSLGTGSVYGYTF. CDR3 DNA: TGCGCCAGCAGCTTGGGGACAGGATCCGTCTATGGCTACACCTTC.

This clonotype came up many times. This chain connects TRBV7-2 to TRBJ2-4, with D possibly being TRBD2 (6 bases). The CDR3 has 16 amino acids. In germline, CDR1 is SGHTA, CDR2 FQGNSA. Trimming removed 1 base at V and 8 bases at J, with 18 bases between. The CDR3 bases are TGTGCCAGCAGCTTAGTAGGGCGCCGGGGGTTGGACATTCAGTACTTC. This translates into CASSLVGRRGLDIQYF.

There are many counts of this clonotype. The chain employs TRBV5-1 and TRBJ2-7; D tentatively fits TRBD1 or TRBD2 (5 bases each). The CDR3 totals 15 residues. Trimming pared 0 bases from V and 5 bases from J, leaving 15 bases between. Germline CDR1 and CDR2: SGHRS and YFSETQ. CDR3 sequence (DNA): TGCGCCAGCAGCTTGGGGGACGGAGCCGGAAACGAGCAGTACGTC. Translated, it gives CASSLGDGAGNEQYV.

The chain couples TRBV7-9 to TRBJ2-5; either TRBD1 or TRBD2 may fit D (5 bases each). The V and J ends lost 5 bases and 1 base respectively, with 17 bases between them. Germline CDR1 reads SEHNR; CDR2 reads FQNEAQ (reference sequence). The CDR3 totals 16 residues. The CDR3 spells CASSRMGRASQETQYF. The CDR3 bases are TGTGCCAGCAGCAGAATGGGACGCGCAAGCCAAGAGACCCAGTACTTC.

The rearrangement uses TRBV5-6 and TRBJ2-5, with 9 bases identical to TRBD2. V lost 3 bases and J lost 1; bases outside the gene matches: 7. There are 16 residues in the CDR3. Germline-derived CDR1 and CDR2 are SGHDT and YYEEEE. In DNA form, the CDR3 reads TGTGCCAGCAGCTCCCTGGAGCGGGGGGTCCAAGAGACCCAGTACTTC. This gives the protein CASSSLERGVQETQYF.

The chain joins TRBV3-1 to TRBJ2-5; maybe TRBD2 (6 bases). The V gene lost 4 bases and the J gene lost 0 bases, with 9 bases spanning the gap. Germline V gives CDR1 LGHDT, CDR2 YNNKEL (reference sequence). CDR3 size: 14 residues. This chain's CDR3 is CASSLRRDQETQYF. The CDR3 DNA reads as TGTGCCAGCAGCCTTAGGAGGGACCAAGAGACCCAGTACTTC.

This clonotype was detected many times. This chain connects TRBV6-5 to TRBJ1-5, with unresolved D. Germline V CDR1 and CDR2: MNHEY, SVGAGI. Between the trimmed V and J ends, which lost 0 bases and 1 base, there was a span of 13 bases. The CDR3 is 17 amino acids. The CDR3 spells CASSYSFPPTSNQPQHF. CDR3 sequence (DNA): TGTGCCAGCAGTTACTCGTTTCCTCCCACAAGCAATCAGCCCCAGCATTTT.

This clonotype was found a few times. The chain employs TRBV4-1 and TRBJ1-1; perhaps TRBD1 as D (6 bases). Trimming cost V 1 base and J 3 bases, with 15 bases left between them. The germline CDR1 and CDR2 sequences are MGHRA and YSYEKL. The CDR3 extends over 16 amino acids. CDR3 sequence (DNA): TGCGCCAGCAGCCAAGGAAGTGGGGGCCCCGACACTGAAGCTTTCTTT. Translation gives CASSQGSGGPDTEAFF.

This clonotype has just a few counts. The CDR3 spells CASSFSQRTGGTYEQYF. The CDR3 DNA sequence: TGTGCCAGCAGCTTCTCTCAGCGGACAGGGGGGACCTACGAGCAGTACTTC. The rearrangement uses TRBV7-6 and TRBJ2-7, with TRBD1 matching over 10 bases. Germline V gene data show CDR1 as SGHVS and CDR2 as FNYEAQ. V shed 3 bases, J shed 2 bases, and the junction held 10 bases outside the gene matches. The CDR3 runs 17 residues.

This chain connects TRBV7-2 to TRBJ1-1, with D unclear. The V gene's germline CDR1 is SGHTA and CDR2 FQGNSA. V lost 4 bases to trimming and J lost 2 bases, with 14 bases between them. This CDR3 is built from 15 residues. The DNA of the CDR3 is TGTGCCAGCAGCTCACGGCCGGTATTAAACACTGAAGCTTTCTTT. It encodes CASSSRPVLNTEAFF.

The V gene is TRBV20-1, the J gene TRBJ2-5; TRBD2 aligns across 8 bases. V lost 5 bases to trimming and J lost 1 base; unmatched junction nucleotides: 6. Germline V CDR1 and CDR2: DFQATT, SNEGSKA (reference sequence). The CDR3 runs to 14 residues. The chain's CDR3 is CSAGPGLVQETQYF. In DNA, the CDR3 is TGCAGTGCTGGGCCGGGACTAGTCCAAGAGACCCAGTACTTC.

At least ten counts were recorded for this clonotype. This chain links TRBV6-6 with TRBJ1-6; 7 bases are shared with TRBD1. CDR1 is MNHNY and CDR2 is SVGAGI in the germline V gene (reference sequence). J gave up 10 bases and V 6 bases, and 21 bases lay outside the gene matches. CDR3 length: 18 residues. Written as DNA, the CDR3 is TGTGCCAGCAGCAGGGGGGGACAGCCTCCCTTCATGTGGTCACCCCTCCACTTT. Its protein product is CASSRGGQPPFMWSPLHF.

In its sample, this clonotype was seen many times. The rearrangement joins TRBV15 to TRBJ2-6; tentative D call: TRBD1 (5 bases). Trimming left V 3 bases short and J 0 bases short, with 18 bases between. The CDR3 length is 19 residues. Per the germline V gene, CDR1 is LNHNV and CDR2 is YYDKDF (reference sequence). CDR3 bases: TGTGCCACCAGCAGTGAACAGGTCCTTACCCGCTCTGGGGCCAACGTCCTGACTTTC. Protein: CATSSEQVLTRSGANVLTF. Drawing the rest from reference TRBV15 and TRBJ2-6, the complete variable domain is DAMVIQNPRYQVTQFGKPVTLSCSQTLNHNVMYWYQQKSSQAPKLLFHYYDKDFNNEADTPDNFQSRRPNTSFCFLDIRSPGLGDTAMYLCATSSEQVLTRSGANVLTFGAGSRLTVL.

CDR3 protein: CASRPDGGSGTQYF. DNA of the CDR3: TGTGCCAGTAGGCCGGATGGGGGCTCGGGGACCCAGTACTTC. The chain carries TRBV19 and TRBJ2-5; tentatively, D is TRBD1 (6 bases). There are 14 residues in the CDR3. V was shortened by 6 bases and J by 7 bases, with 18 bases between the two germline ends. Germline loops: CDR1 LNHDA, CDR2 SQIVND (reference sequence).